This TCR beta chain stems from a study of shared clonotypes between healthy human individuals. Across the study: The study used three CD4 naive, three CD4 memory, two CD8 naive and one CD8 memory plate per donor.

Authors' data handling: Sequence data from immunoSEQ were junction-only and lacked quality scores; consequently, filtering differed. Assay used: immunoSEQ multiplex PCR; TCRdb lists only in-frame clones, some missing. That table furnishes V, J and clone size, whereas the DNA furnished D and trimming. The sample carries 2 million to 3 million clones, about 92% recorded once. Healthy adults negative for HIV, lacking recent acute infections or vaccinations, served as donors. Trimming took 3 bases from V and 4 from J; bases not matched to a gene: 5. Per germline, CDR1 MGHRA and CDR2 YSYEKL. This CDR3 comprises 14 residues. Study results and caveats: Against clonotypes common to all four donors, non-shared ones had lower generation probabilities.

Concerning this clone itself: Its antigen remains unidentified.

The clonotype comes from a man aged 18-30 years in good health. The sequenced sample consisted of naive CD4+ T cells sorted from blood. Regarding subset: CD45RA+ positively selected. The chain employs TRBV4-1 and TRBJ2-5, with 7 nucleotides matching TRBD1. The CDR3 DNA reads TGCGCCAGCAGCCACACAGGGGTTGGAGAGACCCAGTACTTC. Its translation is CASSHTGVGETQYF.